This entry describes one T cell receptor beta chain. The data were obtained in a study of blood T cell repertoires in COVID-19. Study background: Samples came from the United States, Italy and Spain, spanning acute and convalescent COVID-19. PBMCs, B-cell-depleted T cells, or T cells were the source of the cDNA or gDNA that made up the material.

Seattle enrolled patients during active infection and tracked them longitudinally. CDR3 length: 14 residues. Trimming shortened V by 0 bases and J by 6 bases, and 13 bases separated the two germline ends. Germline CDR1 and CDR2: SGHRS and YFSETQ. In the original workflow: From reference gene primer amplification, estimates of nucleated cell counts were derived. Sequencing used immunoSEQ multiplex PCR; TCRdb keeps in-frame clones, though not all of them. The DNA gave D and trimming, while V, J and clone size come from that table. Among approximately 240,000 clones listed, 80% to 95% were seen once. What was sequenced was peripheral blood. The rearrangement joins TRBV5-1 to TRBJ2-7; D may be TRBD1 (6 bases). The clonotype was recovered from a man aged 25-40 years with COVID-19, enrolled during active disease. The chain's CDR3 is CASSLGQRTAEQYF. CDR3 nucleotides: TGCGCCAGCAGCTTGGGCCAAAGGACAGCCGAGCAGTACTTC. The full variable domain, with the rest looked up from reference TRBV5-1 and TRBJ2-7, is KAGVTQTPRYLIKTRGQQVTLSCSPISGHRSVSWYQQTPGQGLQFLFEYFSETQRNKGNFPGRFSGRQFSNSRSEMNVSTLELGDSALYLCASSLGQRTAEQYFGPGTRLTVT.